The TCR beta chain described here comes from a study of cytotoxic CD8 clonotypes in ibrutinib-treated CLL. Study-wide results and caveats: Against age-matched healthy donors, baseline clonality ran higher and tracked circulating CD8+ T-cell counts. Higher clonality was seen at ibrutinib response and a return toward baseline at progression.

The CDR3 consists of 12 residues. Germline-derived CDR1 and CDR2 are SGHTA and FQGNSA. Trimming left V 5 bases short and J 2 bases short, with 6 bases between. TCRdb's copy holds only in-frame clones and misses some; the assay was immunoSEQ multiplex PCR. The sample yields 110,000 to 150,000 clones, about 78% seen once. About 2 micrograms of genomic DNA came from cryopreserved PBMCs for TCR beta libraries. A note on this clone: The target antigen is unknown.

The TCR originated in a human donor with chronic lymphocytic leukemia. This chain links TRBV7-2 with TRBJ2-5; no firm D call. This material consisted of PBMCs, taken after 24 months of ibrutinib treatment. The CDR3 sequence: CASSRGQETQYF. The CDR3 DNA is TGTGCCAGCAGCCGTGGGCAAGAGACCCAGTACTTC. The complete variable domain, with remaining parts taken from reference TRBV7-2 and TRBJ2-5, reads GAGVSQSPSNKVTEKGKDVELRCDPISGHTALYWYRQSLGQGLEFLIYFQGNSAPDKSGLPSDRFSAERTGGSVSTLTIQRTQQEDSAVYLCASSRGQETQYFGPGTRLLVL.